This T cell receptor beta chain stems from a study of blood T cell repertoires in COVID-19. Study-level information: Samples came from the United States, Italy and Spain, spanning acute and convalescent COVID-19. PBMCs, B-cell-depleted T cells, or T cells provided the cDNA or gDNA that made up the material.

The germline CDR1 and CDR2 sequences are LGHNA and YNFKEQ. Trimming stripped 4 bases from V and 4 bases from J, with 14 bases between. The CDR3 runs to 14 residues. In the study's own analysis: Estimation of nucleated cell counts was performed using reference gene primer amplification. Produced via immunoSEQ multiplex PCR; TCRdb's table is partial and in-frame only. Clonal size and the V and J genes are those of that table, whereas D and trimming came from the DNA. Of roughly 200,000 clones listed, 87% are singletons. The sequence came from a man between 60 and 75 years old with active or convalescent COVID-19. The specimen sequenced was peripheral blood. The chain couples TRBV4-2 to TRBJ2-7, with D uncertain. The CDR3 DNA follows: TGTGCCAGCAGCCCCTTGCTTAGAACGTACGAGCAGTACTTC. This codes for CASSPLLRTYEQYF.